This TCR beta chain was documented in a study of Ad26.COV2.S vaccination and SARS-CoV-2 variants. Overall study context: Donor got 5x10^10 or 1x10^11 viral particles of Ad26.COV2.S. Study-wide results and caveats: Substantial breadth was reportedly displayed by spike-specific CD8+ and CD4+ T cell responses after vaccination.

V lost 7 bases to trimming and J lost 0 bases, with 10 bases between them. Germline lookup yields CDR1 SGHRS and CDR2 YFSETQ. The CDR3 totals 13 residues. Concerning this clone: Its antigen remains unidentified.

The treatment denotes: roughly 18 received Ad26.COV2.S at low or high dose, single or two shots; 5 received placebo; per-sample allocation not given. Day 63 following the first vaccine or placebo injection was when the samples were taken. What was given as vaccine was an Ad26 vector encoding Wuhan-strain SARS-CoV-2 spike. The method was immunoSEQ multiplex PCR; TCRdb's version includes in-frame clones alone and lacks a portion of them. This sample yields 350,000 to 500,000 clones, of which 80% to 90% are seen a single time; just over 2.5% belongs to the top ten. The clonotype comes from a person aged 18-60 years who received the Ad26.COV2.S COVID-19 vaccine or a placebo. The sample consisted of peripheral blood, taken in a trial of Ad26.COV2.S vaccine versus placebo. The chain carries TRBV5-1 and TRBJ1-1; D is unclear. Here the CDR3 reads CASGMAVNTEAFF. CDR3 in DNA: TGCGCCAGCGGGATGGCAGTGAACACTGAAGCTTTCTTT. Full variable domain (missing parts from reference TRBV5-1 and TRBJ1-1): KAGVTQTPRYLIKTRGQQVTLSCSPISGHRSVSWYQQTPGQGLQFLFEYFSETQRNKGNFPGRFSGRQFSNSRSEMNVSTLELGDSALYLCASGMAVNTEAFFGQGTRLTVV.